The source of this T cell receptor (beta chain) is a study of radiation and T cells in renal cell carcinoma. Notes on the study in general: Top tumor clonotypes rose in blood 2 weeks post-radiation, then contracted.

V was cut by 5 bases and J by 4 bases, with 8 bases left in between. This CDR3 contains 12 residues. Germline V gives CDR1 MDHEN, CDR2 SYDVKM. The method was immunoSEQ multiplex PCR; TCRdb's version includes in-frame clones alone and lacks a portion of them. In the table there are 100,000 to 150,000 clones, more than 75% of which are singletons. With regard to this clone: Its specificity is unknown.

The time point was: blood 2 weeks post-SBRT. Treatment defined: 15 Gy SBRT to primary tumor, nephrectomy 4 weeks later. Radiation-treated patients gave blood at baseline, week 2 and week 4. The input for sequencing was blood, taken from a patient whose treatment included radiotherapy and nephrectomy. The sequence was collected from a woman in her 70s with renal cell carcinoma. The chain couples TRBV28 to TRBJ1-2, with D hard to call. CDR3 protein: CASSAEVYGYTF. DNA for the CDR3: TGTGCCAGCAGTGCGGAGGTCTATGGCTACACCTTC.